The present T cell receptor (beta chain) was sequenced within a study of T cells after yellow fever vaccination. Study-wide findings and caveats: Weaker, the secondary response had a peak occurring faster, on day 5 versus 15.

This clonotype was detected only a few times. Its antigen remains unknown. MiXCR, run by TCRdb on the 5' RACE reads, gives a single entry per CDR3 protein. The table has about 320,000 distinct CDR3 sequences, around 13% seen once. In germline, CDR1 is SGHRS, CDR2 YFSETQ. The CDR3 runs to 14 residues. V dropped 1 base and J dropped 4 bases, with 11 bases sitting between them. The source is a man aged 18 to 29 who received the YFV17D yellow fever vaccine. The chain employs TRBV5-1 and TRBJ2-5; D gene unclear. The material sequenced was CD4+ T cells sorted from PBMCs, taken 15 days after the yellow fever booster vaccination. CDR3 in amino acids: CASSLKATRETQYF. Written as DNA, the CDR3 is TGCGCCAGCAGCTTGAAGGCTACCAGAGAGACCCAGTACTTC.